These T cell receptor beta chains were read from a single sample in a study of metastatic and nonmetastatic thyroid tumors. TCRdb re-called the PCR reads with MiXCR. The table includes about 16,000 clones, roughly 26% detected once. The sample consisted of adjacent normal tissue. All receptors come from a female donor with papillary thyroid cancer or a benign thyroid nodule (not recorded which). Some clones in this sample may be carry-over from other donors' samples. CDR3s include the opening cysteine and the closing phenylalanine or tryptophan. A D gene is named only where the DNA matches it firmly. Size tells how often a clone was seen (once, few, many) or the class of an expanded clone, and some rows leave it out.

j_call	d_call	clone_size	v_call	cdr3_nt	cdr3_aa
TRBJ2-2	TRBD2	-	TRBV20-1	TGCAGTGCTAGAGGGGCGGGACTAGCAGGGAACACCGGGGAGCTGTTTTTT	CSARGAGLAGNTGELFF
TRBJ2-7	TRBD2	few	TRBV6-5	TGTGCCAGCAGTTACGCGGGAGGGCCTAACGAGCAGTACTTC	CASSYAGGPNEQYF
TRBJ1-2	-	few	TRBV27	TGTGCCAGCAGTTTTGGACAGAACTATGGCTACACCTTC	CASSFGQNYGYTF
TRBJ2-2	-	-	TRBV6-1	TGTGCCAGCAGTAGGCTACCGGAGACCGGGGAGCTGTTTTTT	CASSRLPETGELFF
TRBJ2-3	-	once	TRBV5-1	TGCGCCAGCAGATCTCAGACCCCCGGTTTTAGCACAGATACGCAGTATTTT	CASRSQTPGFSTDTQYF
TRBJ2-7	TRBD1	few	TRBV6-1	TGTGCCAGCAGGTATGACAGGGTCACCGAGCAGTACTTC	CASRYDRVTEQYF
TRBJ2-1	TRBD2	medium-sized	TRBV9	TGTGCCAGCAGTCGAGGACTAGCGGGAGTCGATGAGCAGTTCTTC	CASSRGLAGVDEQFF
TRBJ2-7	-	few	TRBV7-2	TGTGCCAGCAGCCCCGGGGGGCGCGAGCAGTACTTC	CASSPGGREQYF
TRBJ1-6	-	-	TRBV11-3	TGTGTCAAGGAGGGGAACAGCAATTCACCCCTCCACTTT	CVKEGNSNSPLHF
TRBJ1-5	-	few	TRBV6-1	TGTGCCAGCAGGGAGGCAGTGGACTATAGCAATCAGCCCCAGCATTTT	CASREAVDYSNQPQHF
TRBJ1-2	TRBD1	-	TRBV20-1	TGCAGTGCTCGCGTATCCAGCAATGGACAGGTCTATGGCTACACCTTC	CSARVSSNGQVYGYTF
TRBJ2-7	-	few	TRBV2	TGTGCCAGCAGTGACGTTGACGGTTCCTACGAGCAGTACTTC	CASSDVDGSYEQYF
TRBJ1-1	TRBD1	medium-sized	TRBV2	TGTGCCAGCAGCAGGCAGGGGGCCTTGAACACTGAAGCTTTCTTT	CASSRQGALNTEAFF
TRBJ2-2	-	medium-sized	TRBV28	TGTGCCAGCAGTTTAGGATGGGAGGACTACCTAAACACCGGGGAGCTGTTTTTT	CASSLGWEDYLNTGELFF
TRBJ1-3	-	few	TRBV6-5	TGTGCCAGCAGTTACTCGAGGCCTAGCTCTGGAAACACCATATATTTT	CASSYSRPSSGNTIYF
TRBJ1-1	-	medium-sized	TRBV12-3/TRBV12-4	TGTGCCAGCAGCCCTCCGGGCCAGGGGTACACTGAAGCTTTCTTT	CASSPPGQGYTEAFF
TRBJ1-6	-	once	TRBV18	TGTGCCAGCTCACCCACGGGGGGCAATTCACCCCTCCACTTT	CASSPTGGNSPLHF
TRBJ2-1	-	once	TRBV27	TGTGCCAGCAGTTTCTCACCTTCCCCCCACAATGAGCAGTTCTTC	CASSFSPSPHNEQFF
TRBJ2-6	-	many	TRBV27	TGTGCCAGCAGCCCTACGCTCTTAGCTGGGGCCAACGTCCTGACTTTC	CASSPTLLAGANVLTF
TRBJ2-1	TRBD1	medium-sized	TRBV7-9	TGTGCCAGCAGCTTCGACAGGGGCGGACAGTTCTTC	CASSFDRGGQFF
TRBJ2-7	TRBD1	few	TRBV24-1	TGTGCCACCAGCAGGGGGTCCAACTACGGGCAGTACTTC	CATSRGSNYGQYF
TRBJ1-2	TRBD1	few	TRBV19	TGTGCCAGTAGTCGGGTAGGGGACAGGACTGGCTACACCTTC	CASSRVGDRTGYTF
TRBJ2-7	TRBD1	few	TRBV12-3/TRBV12-4	TGTGCCAGCAGTTTAGCGACAGGGAGCGAGCAGTACTTC	CASSLATGSEQYF
TRBJ2-7	TRBD1	-	TRBV5-1	TGCGCCAGCAGCAGAAGACAGGGCGGTGAGCAGTACTTC	CASSRRQGGEQYF
TRBJ1-2	TRBD1	-	TRBV27	TGTGCCAGCAGCCGGGAGGGGGCCTATGGCTACACCTTC	CASSREGAYGYTF
TRBJ1-1	-	-	TRBV9	TGTGCCAGCAGCGTAGAGGCCGACAGGACCGGACGCGCTTTCTTT	CASSVEADRTGRAFF
TRBJ2-3	-	few	TRBV6-1	TGTGCCAGCAGGGACACCCCTAGCACAGATACGCAGTATTTT	CASRDTPSTDTQYF
TRBJ1-1	-	-	TRBV20-1	TGCAGTGCTAGTTATCGAGGGGACACTGAAGCTTTCTTT	CSASYRGDTEAFF
TRBJ1-6	-	once	TRBV19	TGTGCCATTAGTATCTCCGGTCAGCTTAATTCTCCCCTGCACTTT	CAISISGQLNSPLHF
TRBJ2-1	-	-	TRBV7-3	TGTGCCAGCAGCTCTAGGACAAAGGGTAGTGAGCAGTTCTTC	CASSSRTKGSEQFF
TRBJ1-2	-	few	TRBV5-5	TGTGCCAGCAGCTTGGGGGCCTTGTCTAACTATGGCTACACCTTC	CASSLGALSNYGYTF
TRBJ2-5	TRBD2	-	TRBV6-2/TRBV6-3	TGTGCCAGCAGTTACGACCCAGTGCCGCGGGAGGGGGAGACCCAGTACTTC	CASSYDPVPREGETQYF
TRBJ2-7	-	few	TRBV10-2	TGCGCCAGCAGTATCTTTATCGAGACACTCAAGTACTTC	CASSIFIETLKYF
TRBJ2-1	TRBD2	-	TRBV5-1	TGCGCCAGCAGCAAAGAAGGGACTAGCGGGGGGTTGAATGAGCAGTTCTTC	CASSKEGTSGGLNEQFF
TRBJ1-1	-	few	TRBV5-5	TGTGCCAGCAGCTTGGATAGGCGATTCAACACTGAAGCTTTCTTT	CASSLDRRFNTEAFF
TRBJ2-7	TRBD2	few	TRBV11-2	TGTGCCAGCAGCGCAACTAGCGGGACGATCTCCTACGAGCAGTACTTC	CASSATSGTISYEQYF
TRBJ2-1	-	-	TRBV6-2/TRBV6-3	TGTGCCAGCAGCGACACGGTGGATGAGCAGTTCTTC	CASSDTVDEQFF
TRBJ2-7	-	-	TRBV10-3	TGTGCCATCCGGGCGGGGCCCGGGGACGAGCAGTACTTC	CAIRAGPGDEQYF